The source of this T cell receptor (beta chain) is a study of Graves' ophthalmopathy and Graves' hyperthyroidism. In the study overall: Stable hyperthyroidism meant no ophthalmopathy within 18 months of follow-up.

CDR1 is SQVTM and CDR2 is ANQGSEA in the germline V gene. J was trimmed by 5 bases and V by 0 bases; bases with no gene match: 9. CDR3 length: 17 residues. RNA transcripts provided the template for amplifying TCR beta CDR3 regions. An initial RT-PCR round employing HTBI primers preceded a second-round multiplex PCR. TCRdb called the multiplex PCR reads again in MiXCR, with one record for every CDR3 protein. This table has 1 million to 1.3 million distinct CDR3 sequences, less than 45% appearing once. Sequencing was done on a sample of peripheral blood or thyroid tissue (not recorded which). The J gene is TRBJ2-5, the V gene TRBV29-1, with 13 bases lining up with TRBD2. The receptor comes from an adult man with Graves' hyperthyroidism. The CDR3 is CSVEELTSGRGGETQYF. For the CDR3, the DNA is TGCAGCGTTGAAGAGCTAACTAGCGGGAGGGGTGGGGAGACCCAGTACTTC.